This T cell receptor beta chain was captured in a study of T cells in Graves' hyperthyroidism and ophthalmopathy. General observations from the study: Ophthalmopathy onset followed model prediction by a median around 6.9 months.

RNA transcripts gave rise to amplified TCR beta CDR3 regions. The study used the HTBI primer set for a first-round RT-PCR of the TCR CDR3. TCRdb redid the calling of the multiplex PCR reads with MiXCR, one entry per CDR3 protein. The profile shows over 700,000 distinct CDR3 sequences, 38% of them singletons. Graves' hyperthyroidism was deemed stable absent ophthalmopathy progression within 18 months. An approximately 9.8 ml volume of fresh peripheral blood provided the PBMCs. Concerning this clonotype itself: Its matching antigen is unknown.

The receptor comes from a man aged 18 to 35 with Graves' hyperthyroidism. Input material: blood.

The CDR3 nucleotides read TGTGCCACGAGCAGGGACAAGGGCTATGGCTACACCTTC. Translation: CATSRDKGYGYTF. The chain uses TRBV19 and TRBJ1-2; possible D gene TRBD1, 6 bases. Germline loops: CDR1 LNHDA, CDR2 SQIVND (reference sequence). CDR3 length: 13 amino acids. The ends were cut back, 10 bases at V and 4 bases at J, with 16 bases in the middle.